This T cell receptor beta chain was observed in a study of T-cell memory formation after mild COVID-19. As for the study in general: Largely, the TCR clusters proved donor specific. The study's findings and limits: Pre-infection memory contained some responding clones, which suggested that cross-reactive memory had joined. Specificity for SARS-CoV-2 was not confirmed among the second-wave clones peaking on day 37. Clones shrinking between day 15 and 85 showed a balanced CD4/CD8 split, and those that grew later tilted toward CD4+.

This clonotype appeared a few times. Its antigen is unknown. One entry per CDR3 protein results from TCRdb running MiXCR on the 5' RACE reads. Among over 70,000 distinct CDR3 sequences listed, around 13% were seen once. Germline V lookup: CDR1 KGHDR, CDR2 SFDVKD. V dropped 4 bases and J dropped 9 bases, with 15 bases sitting between them. The CDR3 totals 14 residues. V and J are TRBV24-1 and TRBJ2-1, with unresolved D. Sequencing was carried out using PBMCs or a T cell subset sorted from them (not recorded which). The receptor comes from an adult woman who had mild COVID-19 (a few samples of this study predate the infection). Cell type and time point are not known. The CDR3 region is CATSDSTQRSEQFF. The CDR3 coding sequence is TGTGCCACCAGTGACTCAACCCAGCGAAGTGAGCAGTTCTTC.